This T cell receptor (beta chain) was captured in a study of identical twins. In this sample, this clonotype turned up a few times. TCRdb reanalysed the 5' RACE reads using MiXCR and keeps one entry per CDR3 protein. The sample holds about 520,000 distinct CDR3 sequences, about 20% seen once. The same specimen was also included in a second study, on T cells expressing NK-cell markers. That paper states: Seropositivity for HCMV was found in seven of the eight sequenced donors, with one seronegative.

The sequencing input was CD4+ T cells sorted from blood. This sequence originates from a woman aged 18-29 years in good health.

CDR3 residues: CASSVTGASEQFF. The CDR3 DNA follows: TGTGCCAGCAGCGTGACTGGGGCCTCGGAGCAGTTCTTC. This rearrangement joins TRBV9 to TRBJ2-1, with a possible D match to TRBD1 (5 bases). Germline CDR1 reads SGDLS; CDR2 reads YYNGEE. This CDR3 is built from 13 residues. Trimming pared 2 bases from V and 10 bases from J, leaving 13 bases between.